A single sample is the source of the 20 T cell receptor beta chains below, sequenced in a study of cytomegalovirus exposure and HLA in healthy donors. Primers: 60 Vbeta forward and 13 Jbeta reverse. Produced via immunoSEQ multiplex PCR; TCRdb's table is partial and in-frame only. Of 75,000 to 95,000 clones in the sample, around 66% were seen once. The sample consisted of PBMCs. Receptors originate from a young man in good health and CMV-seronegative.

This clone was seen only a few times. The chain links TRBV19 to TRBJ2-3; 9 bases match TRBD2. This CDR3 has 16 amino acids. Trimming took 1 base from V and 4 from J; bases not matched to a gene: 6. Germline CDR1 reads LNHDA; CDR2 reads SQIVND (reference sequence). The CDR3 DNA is TGTGCCAGTAGTATAGGCGGGAGGGCAAGCGCAGATACGCAGTATTTT. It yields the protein CASSIGGRASADTQYF.

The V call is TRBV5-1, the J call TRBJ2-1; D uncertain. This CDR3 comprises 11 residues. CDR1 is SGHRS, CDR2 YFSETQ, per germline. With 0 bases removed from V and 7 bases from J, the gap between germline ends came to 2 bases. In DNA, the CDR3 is TGCGCCAGCAGCTTGGCGAATGAGCAGTTCTTC. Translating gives CASSLANEQFF.

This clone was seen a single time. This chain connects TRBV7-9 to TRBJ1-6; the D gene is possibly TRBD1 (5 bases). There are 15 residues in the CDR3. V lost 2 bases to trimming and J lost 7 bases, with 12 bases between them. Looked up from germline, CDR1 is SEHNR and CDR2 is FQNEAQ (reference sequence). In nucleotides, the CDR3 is TGTGCCAGCAGCTTATTGCCGGGGGGGAATTCACCCCTCCACTTT. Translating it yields CASSLLPGGNSPLHF.

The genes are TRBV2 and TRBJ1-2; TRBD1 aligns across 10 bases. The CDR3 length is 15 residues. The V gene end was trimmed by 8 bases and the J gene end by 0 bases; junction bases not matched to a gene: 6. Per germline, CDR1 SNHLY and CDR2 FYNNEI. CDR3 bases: TGTGCCAGCGTGACAGGGGGCGACGCTAACTATGGCTACACCTTC. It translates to CASVTGGDANYGYTF.

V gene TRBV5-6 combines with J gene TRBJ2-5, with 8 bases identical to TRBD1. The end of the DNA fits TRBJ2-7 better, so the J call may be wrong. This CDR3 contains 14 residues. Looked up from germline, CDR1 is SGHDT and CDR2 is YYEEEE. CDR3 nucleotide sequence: TGTGCCAGCAGCTTAGAACAGGGGGCCTACGAGCAGTACTTC. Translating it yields CASSLEQGAYEQYF.

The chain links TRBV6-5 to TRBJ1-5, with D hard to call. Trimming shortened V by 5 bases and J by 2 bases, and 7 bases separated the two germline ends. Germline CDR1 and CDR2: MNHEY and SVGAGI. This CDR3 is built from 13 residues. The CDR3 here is CASSRYGNQPQHF. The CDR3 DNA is TGTGCCAGCAGTCGCTATGGCAATCAGCCCCAGCATTTT.

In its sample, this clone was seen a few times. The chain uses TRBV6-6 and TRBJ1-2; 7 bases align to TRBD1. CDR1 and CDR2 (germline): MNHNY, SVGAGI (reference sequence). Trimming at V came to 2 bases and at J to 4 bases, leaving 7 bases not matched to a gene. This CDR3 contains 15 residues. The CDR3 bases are TGTGCCAGCAGTTACCGGGACAGAAGGGGCTATGGCTACACCTTC. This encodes CASSYRDRRGYGYTF.

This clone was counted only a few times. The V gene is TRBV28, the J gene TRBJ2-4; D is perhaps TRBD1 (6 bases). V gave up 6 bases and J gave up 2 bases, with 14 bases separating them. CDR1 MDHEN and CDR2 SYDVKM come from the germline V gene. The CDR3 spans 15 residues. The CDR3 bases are TGTGCCAGCAGCCGCCGAACAGGGTCCAAAAACATTCAGTACTTC. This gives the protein CASSRRTGSKNIQYF.

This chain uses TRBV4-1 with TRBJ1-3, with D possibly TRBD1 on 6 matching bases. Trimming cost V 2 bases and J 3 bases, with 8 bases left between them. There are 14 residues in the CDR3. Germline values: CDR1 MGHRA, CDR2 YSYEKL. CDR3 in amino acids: CASSQRDIGNTIYF. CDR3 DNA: TGCGCCAGCAGCCAAAGGGACATTGGAAACACCATATATTTT.

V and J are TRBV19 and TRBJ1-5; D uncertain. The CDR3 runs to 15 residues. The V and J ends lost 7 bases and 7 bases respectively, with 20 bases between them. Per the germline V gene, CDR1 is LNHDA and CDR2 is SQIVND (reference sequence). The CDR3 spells CASTPRSSVEQPQHF. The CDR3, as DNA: TGTGCCAGTACCCCACGCTCTTCGGTCGAACAGCCCCAGCATTTT.

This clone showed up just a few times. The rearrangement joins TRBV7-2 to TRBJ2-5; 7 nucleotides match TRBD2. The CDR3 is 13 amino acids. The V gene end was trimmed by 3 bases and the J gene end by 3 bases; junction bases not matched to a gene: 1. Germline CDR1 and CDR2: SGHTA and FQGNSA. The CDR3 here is CASSFAGEETQYF. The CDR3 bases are TGTGCCAGCAGCTTTGCGGGAGAAGAGACCCAGTACTTC. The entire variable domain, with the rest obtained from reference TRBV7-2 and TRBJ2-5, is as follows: GAGVSQSPSNKVTEKGKDVELRCDPISGHTALYWYRQSLGQGLEFLIYFQGNSAPDKSGLPSDRFSAERTGGSVSTLTIQRTQQEDSAVYLCASSFAGEETQYFGPGTRLLVL.

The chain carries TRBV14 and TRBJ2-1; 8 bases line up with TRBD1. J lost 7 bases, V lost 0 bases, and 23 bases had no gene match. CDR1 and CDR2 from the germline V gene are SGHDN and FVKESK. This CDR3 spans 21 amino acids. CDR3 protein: CASSQDGRTGPIIPLVNEQFF. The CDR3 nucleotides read TGTGCCAGCAGCCAAGATGGGAGGACAGGGCCAATTATCCCCTTGGTAAATGAGCAGTTCTTC.

CDR3 nucleotides: TGTGCCAGCAGTCCTGGACTTGAGAACACCGGGGAGCTGTTTTTT. Its translation is CASSPGLENTGELFF. This chain connects TRBV7-2 to TRBJ2-2; D may be TRBD2 (5 bases). The CDR3 runs to 15 residues. Trimming shortened V by 6 bases and J by 1 base, and 12 bases separated the two germline ends. Per germline, CDR1 SGHTA and CDR2 FQGNSA.

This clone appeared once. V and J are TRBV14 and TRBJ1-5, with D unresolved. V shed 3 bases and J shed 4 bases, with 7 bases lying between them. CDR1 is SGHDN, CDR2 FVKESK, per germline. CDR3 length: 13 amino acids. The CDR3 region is CASSQRQNQPQHF. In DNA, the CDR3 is TGTGCCAGCAGCCAGCGCCAAAATCAGCCCCAGCATTTT.

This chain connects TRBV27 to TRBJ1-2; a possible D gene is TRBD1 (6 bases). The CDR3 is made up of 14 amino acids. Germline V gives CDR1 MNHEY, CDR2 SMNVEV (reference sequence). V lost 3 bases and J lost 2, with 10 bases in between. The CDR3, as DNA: TGTGCCAGCAGTTTCCACGGACAGAACTATGGCTACACCTTC. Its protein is CASSFHGQNYGYTF.

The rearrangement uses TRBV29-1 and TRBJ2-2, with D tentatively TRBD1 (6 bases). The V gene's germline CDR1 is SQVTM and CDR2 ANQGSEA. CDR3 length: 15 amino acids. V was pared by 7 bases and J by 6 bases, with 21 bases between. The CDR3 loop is CSARKDTGQSGELFF. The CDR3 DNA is TGCAGCGCCCGTAAGGACACAGGGCAGTCCGGGGAGCTGTTTTTT.

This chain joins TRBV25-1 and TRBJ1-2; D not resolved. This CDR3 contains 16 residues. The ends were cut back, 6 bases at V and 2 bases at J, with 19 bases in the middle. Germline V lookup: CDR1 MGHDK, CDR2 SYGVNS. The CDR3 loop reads CASRDGRFTGNYGYTF. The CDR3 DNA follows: TGTGCCAGCAGGGATGGAAGGTTTACGGGAAACTATGGCTACACCTTC.

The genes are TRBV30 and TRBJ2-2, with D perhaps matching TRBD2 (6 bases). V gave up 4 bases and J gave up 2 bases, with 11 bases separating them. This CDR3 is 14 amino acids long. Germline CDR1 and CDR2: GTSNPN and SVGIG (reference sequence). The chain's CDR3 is CAWIGGINTGELFF. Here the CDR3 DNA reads TGTGCCTGGATAGGAGGGATTAACACCGGGGAGCTGTTTTTT.

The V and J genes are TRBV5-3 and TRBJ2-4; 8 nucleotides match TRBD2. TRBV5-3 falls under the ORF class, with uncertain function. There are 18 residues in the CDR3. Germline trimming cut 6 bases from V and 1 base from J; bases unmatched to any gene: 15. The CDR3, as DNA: TGTGCCAGAACCCGGGGGTTTGCGGGGGGTGAGGCCAAAAACATTCAGTACTTC. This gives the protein CARTRGFAGGEAKNIQYF.

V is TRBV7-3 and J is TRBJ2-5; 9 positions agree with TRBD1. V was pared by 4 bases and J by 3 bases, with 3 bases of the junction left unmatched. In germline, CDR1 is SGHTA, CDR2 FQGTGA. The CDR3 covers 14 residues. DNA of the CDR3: TGTGCCAGCAGCTCGACAGGGGGGAAAGAGACCCAGTACTTC. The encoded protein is CASSSTGGKETQYF. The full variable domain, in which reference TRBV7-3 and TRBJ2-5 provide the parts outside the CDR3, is GAGVSQTPSNKVTEKGKYVELRCDPISGHTALYWYRQSLGQGPEFLIYFQGTGAADDSGLPNDRFFAVRPEGSVSTLKIQRTERGDSAVYLCASSSTGGKETQYFGPGTRLLVL.